This T cell receptor (beta chain) is drawn from a study of T cells after yellow fever vaccination. At the level of the study: Researchers used SMART-Seq v4 Ultra Low Input to prepare fractions that had low cell numbers. General study findings and limits: Compared with primary, the secondary response was weaker and peaked at day 5, not 15. Primary-vaccination clones mostly resurfaced post-booster (nearly 97% CD4, just under 90% CD8).

The V end lost 7 bases, the J end lost 0 bases, and 10 bases lay between the germline ends. Per the germline V gene, CDR1 is SGHDT and CDR2 is YYEEEE. The CDR3 has 13 amino acids. It was through 5'RACE template switching that TCR cDNA was made, with a universal primer site and UMIs added. TCRdb passed the 5' RACE reads through MiXCR, listing each CDR3 protein once. The table records some 500,000 distinct CDR3 sequences, about 14% of them present only once. The table lists this clonotype with a few counts. What it recognizes is unknown. Sequenced material: PBMCs, taken on the day of the yellow fever booster vaccination. J is TRBJ2-5 and V is TRBV5-6; D assignment may be TRBD1 or TRBD2 (5 bases each). This TCR came from a man aged 25-45 years who received the YFV17D yellow fever vaccine. The CDR3 loop reads CASGDPYQETQYF. CDR3 sequence (DNA): TGTGCCAGCGGGGACCCTTACCAAGAGACCCAGTACTTC.